Below, one T cell receptor beta chain is given with its context. The sample comes from a study of control samples from healthy donors and cancer patients. The CDR3 has 14 residues. Germline CDR1 MNHEY, CDR2 SMNVEV (reference sequence). Trimming removed 6 bases at V and 8 bases at J, with 19 bases between. The protocol was immunoSEQ multiplex PCR, while the TCRdb copy is restricted to in-frame clones and leaves out a portion. The sample holds some 9,800 clones, roughly 90% seen once. The chain links TRBV27 to TRBJ1-2, with a possible D match to TRBD1 (5 bases). This receptor was identified in a man aged 55 to 69 with colorectal cancer. The source material was PBMCs. In DNA, the CDR3 is TGTGCCAGCAGAGAAGACAGCCTTTGGGGGGGCTACACCTTC. Its protein is CASREDSLWGGYTF.